Below, 5 T cell receptor beta chains from the same sample are listed, as sequenced in a study of T cell responses to AZD1222 COVID-19 vaccine. The table came from immunoSEQ multiplex PCR; TCRdb's copy has only in-frame clones and leaves some out. The sample contains some 120,000 clones, about nine tenths of which appear only once. Here the sequenced sample was peripheral blood, taken on day 0 of AZD1222 vaccination. The receptors were gathered from an adult in good health.

The rearrangement uses TRBV28 and TRBJ1-1; TRBD1 agrees at 12 bases. The V and J ends lost 4 bases and 4 bases, in that order; junction bases with no gene match: 10. Per germline, CDR1 MDHEN and CDR2 SYDVKM. This CDR3 is 17 amino acids long. Here the CDR3 DNA reads TGTGCCAGCAGTTCGCCGGGACAGGGGGCTTGGAGCACTGAAGCTTTCTTT. It codes for CASSSPGQGAWSTEAFF.

The J gene is TRBJ2-5, the V gene TRBV11-2, with D perhaps given as TRBD1 or TRBD2 (5 bases each). Germline V gene sequence: CDR1 SGHAT, CDR2 FQNNGV. This CDR3 is built from 14 residues. V was cut by 6 bases and J by 5 bases, with 16 bases left in between. DNA for the CDR3: TGTGCCAGCAGGCGAGTCGGGGCTGGCGAGACCCAGTACTTC. It specifies CASRRVGAGETQYF. Filled out from reference TRBV11-2 and TRBJ2-5, the complete variable domain reads EAGVAQSPRYKIIEKRQSVAFWCNPISGHATLYWYQQILGQGPKLLIQFQNNGVVDDSQLPKDRFSAERLKGVDSTLKIQPAKLEDSAVYLCASRRVGAGETQYFGPGTRLLVL.

This chain links TRBV6-5 with TRBJ1-1, with D perhaps matching TRBD1 (5 bases). The length of the CDR3 is 14 residues. Germline V gives CDR1 MNHEY, CDR2 SVGAGI. V was trimmed by 2 bases and J by 0 bases, leaving 7 bases between them. The CDR3 sequence is CASSYGGLNTEAFF. In DNA, the CDR3 is TGTGCCAGCAGTTACGGGGGTCTGAACACTGAAGCTTTCTTT.

This chain uses TRBV19 with TRBJ1-5; a possible D gene is TRBD1 (5 bases). With 4 bases removed from V and 7 bases from J, the gap between germline ends came to 17 bases. Germline CDR1 LNHDA, CDR2 SQIVND (reference sequence). CDR3 length: 15 amino acids. The CDR3 nucleotides read TGTGCCAGTAGTACCCGTGACGGGGCGAGGCAGCCCCAGCATTTT. It encodes CASSTRDGARQPQHF.

The V call is TRBV27, the J call TRBJ2-1; perhaps TRBD2 as D (6 bases). In germline, CDR1 is MNHEY, CDR2 SMNVEV (reference sequence). With 4 bases removed from V and 0 bases from J, the gap between germline ends came to 16 bases. This CDR3 comprises 17 residues. CDR3 sequence: CASSSPSSGYSYNEQFF. For the CDR3, the DNA is TGTGCCAGCAGTTCCCCCTCAAGCGGGTACTCCTACAATGAGCAGTTCTTC.